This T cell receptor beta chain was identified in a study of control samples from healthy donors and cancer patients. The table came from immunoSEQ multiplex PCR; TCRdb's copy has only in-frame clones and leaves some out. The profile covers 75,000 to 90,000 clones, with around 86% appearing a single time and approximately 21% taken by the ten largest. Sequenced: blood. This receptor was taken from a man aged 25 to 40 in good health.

Here the CDR3 DNA reads TGTGCCAGCGGGGCTAGCGGGGATACGCAGTATTTT. Translating gives CASGASGDTQYF. This sequence joins TRBV6-5 and TRBJ2-3; TRBD2 matches 8 bases. CDR3 length: 12 amino acids. Germline lookup yields CDR1 MNHEY and CDR2 SVGAGI. J was trimmed by 6 bases and V by 8 bases; bases with no gene match: 4.